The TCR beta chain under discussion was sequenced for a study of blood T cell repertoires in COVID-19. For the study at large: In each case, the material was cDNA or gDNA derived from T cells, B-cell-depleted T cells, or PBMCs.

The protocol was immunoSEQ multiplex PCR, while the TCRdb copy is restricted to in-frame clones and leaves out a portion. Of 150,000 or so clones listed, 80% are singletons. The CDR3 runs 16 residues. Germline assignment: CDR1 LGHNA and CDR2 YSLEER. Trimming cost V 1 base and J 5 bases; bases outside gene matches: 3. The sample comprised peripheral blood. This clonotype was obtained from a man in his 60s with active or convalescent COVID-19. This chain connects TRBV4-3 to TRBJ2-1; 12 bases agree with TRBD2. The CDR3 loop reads CASSQVGLAGHNEQFF. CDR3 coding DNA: TGCGCCAGCAGCCAAGTGGGACTAGCGGGTCACAATGAGCAGTTCTTC.